This TCR beta chain was observed in a study of early T cells in non-severe SARS-CoV-2 infection. Individually, cDNA molecules had unique molecular identifiers attached to them. TCRdb used MiXCR to reprocess the 5' RACE reads, holding one entry per CDR3 protein. This table holds fewer than 40,000 distinct CDR3 sequences, roughly 7.1% found once. The CDR3 contains 11 residues. The V end lost 6 bases, the J end lost 6 bases, and 7 bases lay between the germline ends. Germline V gene sequence: CDR1 MNHEY, CDR2 SVGAGI. Ten or more counts support this clonotype. The TCR originated in an adult who was a healthcare worker with PCR-confirmed SARS-CoV-2 infection or an uninfected control (not recorded which). The chain links TRBV6-5 to TRBJ2-3; no clear D. Sequencing used whole blood, obtained at baseline. CDR3 sequence reads: CASRLGDTQYF. The CDR3 DNA is TGTGCCAGCAGATTAGGGGATACGCAGTATTTT.